The table lists the clone carrying this T cell receptor (beta chain) with many counts. Germline CDR1 SQVTM, CDR2 ANQGSEA. V gave up 7 bases and J gave up 0 bases, with 7 bases separating them. The CDR3 sequence is 11 residues long. The sample comes from a study of CD8 T cells in ankylosing spondylitis. TCRdb called the 5' RACE reads again in MiXCR, with one record for every CDR3 protein. The sample has 300,000 to 350,000 distinct CDR3 sequences, about a fifth seen once. The chain carries TRBV29-1 and TRBJ2-7; D is uncertain. This sequence was found in a female donor with ankylosing spondylitis or in good health (not recorded which). Sequencing used blood, either unsorted or a sorted T cell fraction (not recorded which). CDR3 loop: CSGASSYEQYF. The CDR3 region has the DNA TGCAGCGGGGCGAGCTCCTACGAGCAGTACTTC.